This is a list of T cell receptor beta chains from one sample in a study of CD8+ T cells in alopecia areata. The table came from immunoSEQ multiplex PCR; TCRdb's copy has only in-frame clones and leaves some out. The profile shows about 150,000 clones, approximately 65% of them singletons. Sample: CD8+ T cells sorted from blood. These receptors all come from a human donor in good health. Both conserved end residues are part of each CDR3. Size tells how often a clone was seen (once, few, many) or the class of an expanded clone, and some rows leave it out.

>.|TRBJ2-7|TRBV2
CASSAGPSVYEQYF
>.|TRBJ2-5|TRBV29-1
CSARGGELGQETQYF
>.|.|TRBV5-1
CASSLASGAYEQYF
>.|TRBJ2-7|TRBV20-1
CSARDVEQYF
>.|TRBJ2-1|TRBV9
CASSPRVNEQFF
>.|TRBJ2-1|TRBV29-1
CSVEVSSNEQFF
>.|TRBJ2-7|TRBV6-6
CASSLGLATYEQYF
>.|TRBJ1-5|TRBV6-5
CASRGQGLYQPQHF
>few|TRBJ2-2|TRBV4-1
CASSQGQGRELFF
>.|TRBJ2-1|TRBV11-2
CASSPSSFDNEQFF
>few|TRBJ1-1|TRBV7-8
CASSSDRAYTEAFF
>few|TRBJ2-7|TRBV7-8
CASSLDRSYEQYF
>few|TRBJ2-7|TRBV29-1
CSVEGSAYEQYF
>.|TRBJ2-1|TRBV27
CASSLGSSYNEQFF
>.|TRBJ2-7|TRBV14
CASSQYAGSYEQYF
>.|TRBJ1-2|TRBV20-1
CSASTGGYTF
>.|TRBJ2-5|TRBV13
CASSLTSGRRETQYF
>.|TRBJ2-7|TRBV13
CASTRVGEASEQYF
>.|TRBJ2-7|TRBV6-6
CASSLDTSYEQYF
>.|TRBJ2-7|TRBV9
CASSVAGDSSYEQYF
>.|TRBJ1-1|TRBV7-9
CASSPIESQKAFF
>.|TRBJ2-2|TRBV5-1
CASSYQRGSVTGELFF